The clone carrying this TCR beta chain appeared many times. The data originate from a study of T cells in Graves' hyperthyroidism and ophthalmopathy. Trimming pared 2 bases from V and 12 bases from J, leaving 23 bases between. CDR3 length: 16 amino acids. Germline lookup yields CDR1 MNHEY and CDR2 SVGAGI. Template material for amplifying TCR beta CDR3 regions consisted of RNA transcripts. The TCR CDR3 first-round RT-PCR relied on the HTBI primer set. One entry per CDR3 protein, called by TCRdb with MiXCR from the multiplex PCR reads. Here the sample spans a few hundred thousand distinct CDR3 sequences, approximately 14% being singletons.

Material: blood. The chain links TRBV6-5 to TRBJ2-1; D possibly corresponds to TRBD1 (5 bases). This clonotype originated in a woman in her 30s with Graves' hyperthyroidism. The CDR3 DNA is TGTGCCAGCAGTTACGGGGCGCCCAACCCACACGTAGGGCAGTTCTTC. Its protein is CASSYGAPNPHVGQFF.